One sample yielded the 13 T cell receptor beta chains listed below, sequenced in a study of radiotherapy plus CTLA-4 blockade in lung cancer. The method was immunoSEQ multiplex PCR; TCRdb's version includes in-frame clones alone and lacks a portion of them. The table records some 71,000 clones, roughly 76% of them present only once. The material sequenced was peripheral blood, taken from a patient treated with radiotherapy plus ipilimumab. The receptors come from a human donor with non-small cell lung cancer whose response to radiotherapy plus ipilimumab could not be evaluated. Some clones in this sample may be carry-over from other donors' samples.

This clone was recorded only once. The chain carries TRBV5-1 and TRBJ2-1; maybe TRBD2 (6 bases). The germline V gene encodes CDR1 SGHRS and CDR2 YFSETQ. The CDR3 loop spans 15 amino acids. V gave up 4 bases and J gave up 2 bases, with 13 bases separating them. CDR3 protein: CASSEELAAYNEQFF. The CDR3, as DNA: TGCGCCAGCAGCGAGGAACTAGCAGCCTACAATGAGCAGTTCTTC.

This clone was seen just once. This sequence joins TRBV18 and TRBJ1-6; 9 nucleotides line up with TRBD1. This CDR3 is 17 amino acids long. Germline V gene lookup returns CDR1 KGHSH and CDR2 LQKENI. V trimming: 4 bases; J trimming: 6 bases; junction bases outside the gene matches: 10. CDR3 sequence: CASSLTGTGPSNSPLHF. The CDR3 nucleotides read TGTGCCAGCTCACTGACCGGGACAGGGCCCTCTAATTCACCCCTCCACTTT.

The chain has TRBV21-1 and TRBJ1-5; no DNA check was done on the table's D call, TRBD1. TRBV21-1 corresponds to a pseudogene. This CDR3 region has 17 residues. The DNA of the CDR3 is TGTGCCAGCAGCGCCTGGCGACAGGGGCCAGGCAATCAGCCCCAGCATTTT. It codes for CASSAWRQGPGNQPQHF.

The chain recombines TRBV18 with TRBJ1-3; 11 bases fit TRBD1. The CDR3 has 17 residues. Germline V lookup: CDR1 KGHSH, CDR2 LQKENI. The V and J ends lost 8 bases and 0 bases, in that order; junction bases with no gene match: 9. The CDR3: CASLRTGGAGSGNTIYF. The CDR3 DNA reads TGTGCCAGCCTTCGGACAGGGGGCGCGGGCTCTGGAAACACCATATATTTT.

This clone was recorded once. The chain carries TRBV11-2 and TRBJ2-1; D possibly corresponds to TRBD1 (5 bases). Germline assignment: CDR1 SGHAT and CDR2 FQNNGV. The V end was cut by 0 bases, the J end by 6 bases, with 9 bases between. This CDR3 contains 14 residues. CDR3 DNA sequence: TGTGCCAGCAGCTTAGAAAGGGGTTTCAATGAGCAGTTCTTC. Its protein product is CASSLERGFNEQFF.

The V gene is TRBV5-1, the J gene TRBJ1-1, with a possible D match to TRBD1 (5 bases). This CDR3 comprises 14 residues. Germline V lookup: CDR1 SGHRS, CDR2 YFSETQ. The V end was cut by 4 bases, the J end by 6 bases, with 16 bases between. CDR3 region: CASSLRGLRPEAFF. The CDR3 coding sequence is TGCGCCAGCAGCCTAAGGGGCTTAAGGCCTGAAGCTTTCTTT. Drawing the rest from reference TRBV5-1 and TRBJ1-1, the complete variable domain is KAGVTQTPRYLIKTRGQQVTLSCSPISGHRSVSWYQQTPGQGLQFLFEYFSETQRNKGNFPGRFSGRQFSNSRSEMNVSTLELGDSALYLCASSLRGLRPEAFFGQGTRLTVV.

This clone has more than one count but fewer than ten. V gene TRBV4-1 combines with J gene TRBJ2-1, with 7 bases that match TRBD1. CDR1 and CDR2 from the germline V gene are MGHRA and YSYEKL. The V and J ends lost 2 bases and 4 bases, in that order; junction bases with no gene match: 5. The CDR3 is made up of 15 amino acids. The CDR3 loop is CASSQKGDSYNEQFF. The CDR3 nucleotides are TGCGCCAGCAGCCAAAAGGGGGACAGTTACAATGAGCAGTTCTTC.

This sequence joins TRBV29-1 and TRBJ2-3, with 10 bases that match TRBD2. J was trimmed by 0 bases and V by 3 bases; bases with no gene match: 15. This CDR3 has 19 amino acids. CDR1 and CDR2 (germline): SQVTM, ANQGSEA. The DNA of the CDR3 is TGCAGCGTTGAGGCCCTTCCAGCTAGCGGGGGCCTTAGCACAGATACGCAGTATTTT. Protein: CSVEALPASGGLSTDTQYF.

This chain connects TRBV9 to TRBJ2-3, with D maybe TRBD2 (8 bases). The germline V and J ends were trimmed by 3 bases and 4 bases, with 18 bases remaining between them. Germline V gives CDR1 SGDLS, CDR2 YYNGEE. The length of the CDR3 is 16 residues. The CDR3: CASSGGGGGSADTQYF. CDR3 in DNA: TGTGCCAGCAGCGGAGGGGGCGGGGGGTCCGCAGATACGCAGTATTTT.

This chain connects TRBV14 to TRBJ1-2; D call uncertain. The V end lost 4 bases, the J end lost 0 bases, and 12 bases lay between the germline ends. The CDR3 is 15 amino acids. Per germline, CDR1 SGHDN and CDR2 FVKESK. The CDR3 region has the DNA TGTGCCAGCAGCCCCCCGGGGAGTACTAACTATGGCTACACCTTC. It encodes CASSPPGSTNYGYTF.

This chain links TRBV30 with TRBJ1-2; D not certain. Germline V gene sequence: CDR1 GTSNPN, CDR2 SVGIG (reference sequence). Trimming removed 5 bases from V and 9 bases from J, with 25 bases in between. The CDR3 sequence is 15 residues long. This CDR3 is CAWRTPSSSLLSYTF. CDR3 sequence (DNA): TGTGCCTGGCGCACCCCGAGTTCATCCCTCTTGAGCTACACCTTC.

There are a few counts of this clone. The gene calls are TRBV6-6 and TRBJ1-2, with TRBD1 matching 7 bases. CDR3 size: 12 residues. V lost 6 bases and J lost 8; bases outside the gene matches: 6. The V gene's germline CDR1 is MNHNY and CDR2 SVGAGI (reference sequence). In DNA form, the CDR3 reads TGTGCCAGCAGCGACAGGGCGGGCGGCTACACCTTC. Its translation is CASSDRAGGYTF.

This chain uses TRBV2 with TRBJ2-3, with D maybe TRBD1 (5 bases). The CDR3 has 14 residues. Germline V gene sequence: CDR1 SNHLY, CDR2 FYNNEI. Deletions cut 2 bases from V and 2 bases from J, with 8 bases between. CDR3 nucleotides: TGTGCCAGCAGTGAAAGACAGTACACAGATACGCAGTATTTT. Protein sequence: CASSERQYTDTQYF. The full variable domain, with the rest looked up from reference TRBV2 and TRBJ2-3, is EPEVTQTPSHQVTQMGQEVILRCVPISNHLYFYWYRQILGQKVEFLVSFYNNEISEKSEIFDDQFSVERPDGSNFTLKIRSTKLEDSAMYFCASSERQYTDTQYFGPGTRLTVL.